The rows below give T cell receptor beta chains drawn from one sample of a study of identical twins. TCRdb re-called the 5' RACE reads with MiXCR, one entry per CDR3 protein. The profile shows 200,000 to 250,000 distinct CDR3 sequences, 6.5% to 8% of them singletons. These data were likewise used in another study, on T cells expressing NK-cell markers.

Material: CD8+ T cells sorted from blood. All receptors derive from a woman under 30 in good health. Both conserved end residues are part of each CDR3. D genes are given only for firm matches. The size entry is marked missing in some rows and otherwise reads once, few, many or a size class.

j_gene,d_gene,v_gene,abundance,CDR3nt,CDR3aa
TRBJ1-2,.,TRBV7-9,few,TGTGCCAGCAGCTTGGGAGAGAGTATGGACGGCTACACCTTC,CASSLGESMDGYTF
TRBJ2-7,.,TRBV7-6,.,TGTGCCAGCAGCTTAGCCAGGGGCCCGTCTTACGAGCAGTACTTC,CASSLARGPSYEQYF
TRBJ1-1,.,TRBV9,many,TGTGCCAGCAGCGTAGGGGTCAGGGCGAACACTGAAGCTTTCTTT,CASSVGVRANTEAFF
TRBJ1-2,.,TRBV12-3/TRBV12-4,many,TGTGCCAGCAGTAACTATGGCTACACCTTC,CASSNYGYTF
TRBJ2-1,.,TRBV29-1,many,TGCAGCGTTGAAAGTCCTAATACGAATGAGCAGTTCTTC,CSVESPNTNEQFF
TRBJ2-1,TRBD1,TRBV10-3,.,TGTGCCATCAGTGAGTCGTGGGCAGGGGGAAATGAGCAGTTCTTC,CAISESWAGGNEQFF
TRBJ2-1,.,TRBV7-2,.,TGTGCCAGCTTTACGTGGACGGAGCAGTTCTTC,CASFTWTEQFF
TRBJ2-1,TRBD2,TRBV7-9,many,TGTGCCAGCAGCTTAGTTACTAGCGGTGAGCAGTTCTTC,CASSLVTSGEQFF
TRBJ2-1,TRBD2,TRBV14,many,TGTGCCAGCAGCCAAGAACTAGCGGATGAGCAGTTCTTC,CASSQELADEQFF
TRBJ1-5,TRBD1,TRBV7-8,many,TGTGCCAGCAGCTTCCGTACTTACGGGACAGATAATCAGCCCCAGCATTTT,CASSFRTYGTDNQPQHF
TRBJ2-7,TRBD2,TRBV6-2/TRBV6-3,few,TGTGCCAGCAGCCCCACGGGGGGAAACTACGAGCAGTACTTC,CASSPTGGNYEQYF
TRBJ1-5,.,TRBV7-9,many,TGTGCCAGCAGCTTAGGATTGGGGGATCAGCCCCAGCATTTT,CASSLGLGDQPQHF
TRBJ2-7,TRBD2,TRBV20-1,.,TGCAGTGCTTCCCGGACTAGCGGGAGTTACCACGAGCAGTACTTC,CSASRTSGSYHEQYF
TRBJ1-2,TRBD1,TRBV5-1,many,TGCGCCAGCAGGGGAGAACGGGGGACAGCCTATGGCTACACCTTC,CASRGERGTAYGYTF
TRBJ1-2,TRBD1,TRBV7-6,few,TGTGCCAGCAGCTTTACTCCGGGACAGCCGCCGTCCTTCTATGGCTACACCTTC,CASSFTPGQPPSFYGYTF
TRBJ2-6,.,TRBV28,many,TGTGCCAGCAGTTTTTTCCTCTCTGGGGCCAACGTCCTGACTTTC,CASSFFLSGANVLTF
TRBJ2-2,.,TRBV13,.,TGTGCCAGCAGCTTAGATGGGAAAAACACCGGGGAGCTGTTTTTT,CASSLDGKNTGELFF
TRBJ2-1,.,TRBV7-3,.,TGTGCCAGCAGCGTCACAGGGTACAATGAGCAGTTCTTC,CASSVTGYNEQFF
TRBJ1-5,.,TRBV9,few,TGTGCCAGCAGCGTAGGGGACCTGGATCAGCCCCAGCATTTT,CASSVGDLDQPQHF
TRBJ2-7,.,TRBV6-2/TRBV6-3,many,TGTGCCAGCAGTTTAACTTCCGGGACTCCGAACGAGCAGTACTTC,CASSLTSGTPNEQYF
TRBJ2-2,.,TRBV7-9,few,TGTGCCAGCAGCTCCCCACCACAGGGAGGGGACACCGGGGAGCTGTTTTTT,CASSSPPQGGDTGELFF
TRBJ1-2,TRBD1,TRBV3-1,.,TGTGCCAGCAGCCAAGATAACAGGGGGCAGGGCTACACCTTC,CASSQDNRGQGYTF
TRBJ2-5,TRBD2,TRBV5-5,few,TGTGCCAGCAGCTGGTGGGGAGGGTCGGAGACCCAGTACTTC,CASSWWGGSETQYF
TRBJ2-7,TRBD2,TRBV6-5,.,TGTGCCAGCAGTTACTCCCTAGCGGGGTATAACGAGCAGTACTTC,CASSYSLAGYNEQYF
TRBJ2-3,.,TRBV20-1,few,TGCAGTGCCCCAGGGGCCCACCGGCCGGATACGCAGTATTTT,CSAPGAHRPDTQYF
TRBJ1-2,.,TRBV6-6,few,TGTGCCAGCAGTTACTCTTCCGATGGCTACACCTTC,CASSYSSDGYTF
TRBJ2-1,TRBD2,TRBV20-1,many,TGCAGTGCCCCCTCGAGCGGGAGGTGGTATGAGCAGTTCTTC,CSAPSSGRWYEQFF
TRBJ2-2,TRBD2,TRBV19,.,TGTGCCAGTAGGGTACTAGCGGGCGGCACCGGGGAGCTGTTTTTT,CASRVLAGGTGELFF
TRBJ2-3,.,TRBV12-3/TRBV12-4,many,TGTGCCAGCAGTTTAGGTCAAAATACGCAGTATTTT,CASSLGQNTQYF
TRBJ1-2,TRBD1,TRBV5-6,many,TGTGCCAGCAGCAACGGACAGGTATATGGCTACACCTTC,CASSNGQVYGYTF
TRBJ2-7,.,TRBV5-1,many,TGCGCCAGCCGCACCGGAAGCGGTCCTATCTACGAGCAGTACTTC,CASRTGSGPIYEQYF
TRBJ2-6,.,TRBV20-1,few,TGCAGTGCTAGAGACCAGGGGGCCAACGTCCTGACTTTC,CSARDQGANVLTF
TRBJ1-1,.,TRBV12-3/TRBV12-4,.,TGTGCCAGCAGGCTCGGACCGGGCTCGACTGAAGCTTTCTTT,CASRLGPGSTEAFF